A single sample gave rise to the 31 T cell receptor beta chains below, sequenced in a study of blood T cell repertoires in COVID-19 (dated by TCRdb to the early 2020s). Library creation used the immunoSEQ multiplex PCR assay. TCRdb re-hosts the immuneACCESS table, in-frame sequences only. Its copies lack some clones; in the studies checked, an unresolved V gene accounts for under half of them, and the cause for the rest is not known. The sample contains nearly 70,000 clones, around 84% of them found a single time. The top ten constitute 9% to 10% of the sample. The sequenced sample consisted of peripheral blood. The receptors stem from a woman aged 80 or older with acute or convalescent COVID-19.

Here the CDR3 reads CASSIASTYTYEQYF. The CDR3 DNA reads TGCGCCAGCAGCATTGCCTCGACATATACCTACGAGCAGTACTTC. The genes are TRBV5-1 and TRBJ2-7, with D unclear. The V gene's germline CDR1 is SGHRS and CDR2 YFSETQ. Trimming shortened V by 4 bases and J by 2 bases, and 16 bases separated the two germline ends. This CDR3 has 15 residues. Full variable domain (outside the CDR3, taken from reference TRBV5-1 and TRBJ2-7): KAGVTQTPRYLIKTRGQQVTLSCSPISGHRSVSWYQQTPGQGLQFLFEYFSETQRNKGNFPGRFSGRQFSNSRSEMNVSTLELGDSALYLCASSIASTYTYEQYFGPGTRLTVT.

The V call is TRBV30, the J call TRBJ1-2, with TRBD1 matching 7 bases. Germline CDR1 is GTSNPN and CDR2 is SVGIG (reference sequence). J lost 5 bases, V lost 8 bases, and 17 bases had no gene match. The CDR3 covers 15 residues. DNA of the CDR3: TGTGCCCGGCTGGTGATACGACAGGGCCTTTATGGCTACACCTTC. Translated: CARLVIRQGLYGYTF.

V usage is TRBV6-4 and J usage is TRBJ1-2; 10 nucleotides match TRBD1. The CDR3 runs 13 residues. Unmatched junction bases numbered 4, after V lost 3 bases and J lost 9 bases. Germline values: CDR1 MRHNA, CDR2 SNTAGT. The CDR3 reads CASSETGGISYTF. CDR3 bases: TGTGCCAGCAGTGAGACAGGGGGCATCAGCTACACCTTC.

This clone was recorded a few times. The V and J genes are TRBV19 and TRBJ1-2; 7 nucleotides align to TRBD1. Germline CDR1 is LNHDA and CDR2 is SQIVND (reference sequence). V gave up 7 bases and J gave up 2 bases; unmatched junction bases: 10. The CDR3 extends over 15 amino acids. The CDR3 loop reads CASKIATGQNYGYTF. The CDR3 DNA reads TGTGCCAGTAAAATTGCGACAGGGCAGAACTATGGCTACACCTTC.

This sequence joins TRBV7-9 and TRBJ1-4, with TRBD1 matching over 8 bases. This CDR3 has 19 amino acids. The V gene's germline CDR1 is SEHNR and CDR2 FQNEAQ (reference sequence). V lost 4 bases to trimming and J lost 2 bases; unmatched junction nucleotides: 15. CDR3 amino acids: CASSSRAGGAIRTNEKLFF. CDR3 coding DNA: TGTGCCAGCAGCTCGCGGGCAGGGGGCGCGATTCGGACTAATGAAAAACTGTTTTTT.

CDR3 region: CASSPSRGFETQYF. CDR3 coding DNA: TGTGCCAGCAGCCCCTCAAGGGGTTTTGAGACCCAGTACTTC. The rearrangement joins TRBV11-2 to TRBJ2-5; D is possibly TRBD1 (5 bases). Germline assignment: CDR1 SGHAT and CDR2 FQNNGV. The CDR3 sequence is 14 residues long. Trimming stripped 5 bases from V and 5 bases from J, with 15 bases between. Together with reference TRBV11-2 and TRBJ2-5, the CDR3 gives the full variable domain: EAGVAQSPRYKIIEKRQSVAFWCNPISGHATLYWYQQILGQGPKLLIQFQNNGVVDDSQLPKDRFSAERLKGVDSTLKIQPAKLEDSAVYLCASSPSRGFETQYFGPGTRLLVL.

The chain is built from TRBV6-5 and TRBJ2-1; TRBD1 agrees at 12 bases. The CDR3 spans 15 residues. CDR1 and CDR2 (germline): MNHEY, SVGAGI. V shed 6 bases and J 9 bases; nucleotides not matched to a gene: 9. The CDR3 sequence is CASRPGTGGYSEQFF. The CDR3 region has the DNA TGTGCCAGCAGACCCGGGACAGGGGGCTATAGTGAGCAGTTCTTC.

The V gene is TRBV6-6, the J gene TRBJ2-5; D uncertain. Germline lookup yields CDR1 MNHNY and CDR2 SVGAGI (reference sequence). The CDR3 loop spans 14 amino acids. Trimming stripped 2 bases from V and 2 bases from J, with 9 bases between. CDR3 residues: CASSYAGEQETQYF. DNA of the CDR3: TGTGCCAGCAGTTACGCCGGAGAACAAGAGACCCAGTACTTC.

This clone has a handful of counts. The V gene is TRBV9, the J gene TRBJ1-2, with 8 bases aligning to TRBD1. The V segment lost 4 bases and the J segment 2 bases; nucleotides outside the gene matches: 7. CDR1 and CDR2 from the germline V gene are SGDLS and YYNGEE. The CDR3 is 15 amino acids. In DNA form, the CDR3 reads TGTGCCAGCAGCCCCCAGGGGGCGGGAAACTATGGCTACACCTTC. Translating it yields CASSPQGAGNYGYTF.

The chain recombines TRBV3-1 (or the pseudogene TRBV3-2) with TRBJ1-6; D is unclear. Trimming took off 3 bases at V and 9 bases at J, with 21 bases between the two ends. This CDR3 is built from 17 residues. Looked up from germline, CDR1 is LGHDT and CDR2 is YNNKEL (reference sequence). This chain's CDR3 is CASSQLDIYLLGSPLHF. The CDR3 nucleotides are TGTGCCAGCAGCCAGCTCGACATATACCTTCTTGGTTCACCCCTCCACTTT.

CDR3 sequence reads: CASSLPENTEAFF. CDR3 bases: TGTGCCAGCAGCTTGCCAGAGAACACTGAAGCTTTCTTT. This rearrangement joins TRBV5-6 to TRBJ1-1; no clear D. V gave up 1 base and J gave up 1 base, with 5 bases separating them. The CDR3 runs 13 residues. CDR1 is SGHDT and CDR2 is YYEEEE in the germline V gene.

J is TRBJ2-1 and V is TRBV2; TRBD1 matches at 7 bases. With V trimmed by 1 base and J by 0 bases, 3 bases remained unmatched. CDR1 is SNHLY and CDR2 is FYNNEI in the germline V gene. The CDR3 is made up of 16 amino acids. CDR3 residues: CASSEEGASSYNEQFF. CDR3 in DNA: TGTGCCAGCAGTGAAGAGGGGGCTAGCTCCTACAATGAGCAGTTCTTC.

The chain carries TRBV5-1 and TRBJ2-1, with TRBD2 matching 11 bases. V lost 4 bases, J lost 4 bases, and 13 bases stayed unmatched. Looked up from germline, CDR1 is SGHRS and CDR2 is YFSETQ. The CDR3 loop spans 18 amino acids. This chain's CDR3 is CASSLAGGQLGSYNEQFF. CDR3 in DNA: TGCGCCAGCAGCCTAGCGGGGGGCCAACTCGGTTCTTACAATGAGCAGTTCTTC.

J is TRBJ1-1 and V is TRBV18; 7 nucleotides align to TRBD1. The CDR3 covers 14 residues. V lost 2 bases, J lost 7 bases, and 7 bases stayed unmatched. The germline V gene has CDR1 KGHSH and CDR2 LQKENI. The CDR3 region is CASSPNTGVGEAFF. As DNA, the CDR3 is TGTGCCAGCTCACCAAACACAGGGGTGGGTGAAGCTTTCTTT.

This clone was counted a few times. This sequence joins TRBV20-1 and TRBJ1-4; D is ambiguous. In germline, CDR1 is DFQATT, CDR2 SNEGSKA (reference sequence). V shed 3 bases and J shed 8 bases, with 13 bases lying between them. CDR3 length: 13 amino acids. CDR3 sequence: CSASGLMAEKLFF. The CDR3 DNA reads as TGCAGTGCTAGTGGGCTTATGGCCGAAAAACTGTTTTTT.

The chain employs TRBV18 and TRBJ1-4, with 7 bases matching TRBD1. The V gene end was trimmed by 2 bases and the J gene end by 8 bases; junction bases not matched to a gene: 14. Germline V CDR1 and CDR2: KGHSH, LQKENI. The CDR3 runs to 17 residues. Here the CDR3 reads CASSPDRSAGTVEKLFF. CDR3 bases: TGTGCCAGCTCACCAGACCGAAGTGCCGGGACAGTAGAAAAACTGTTTTTT.

The chain links TRBV27 to TRBJ2-1; unclear D gene. Germline values: CDR1 MNHEY, CDR2 SMNVEV (reference sequence). The CDR3 contains 13 residues. Trimming left V 3 bases short and J 3 bases short, with 6 bases between. CDR3 nucleotide sequence: TGTGCCAGCAGTTTGTTCAGCTACAATGAGCAGTTCTTC. Amino acid sequence: CASSLFSYNEQFF.

This rearrangement joins TRBV6-5 to TRBJ1-6; TRBD1 matches 7 bases. The V gene end was trimmed by 6 bases and the J gene end by 3 bases; junction bases not matched to a gene: 5. CDR1 is MNHEY and CDR2 is SVGAGI in the germline V gene. The CDR3 is 15 amino acids. CDR3: CASRAAGGYNSPLHF. The CDR3 DNA is TGTGCCAGCAGAGCCGCAGGGGGCTATAATTCACCCCTCCACTTT.

The chain links TRBV14 to TRBJ1-2, with 8 nucleotides matching TRBD1. After removal of 2 bases from V and 2 bases from J, the junction contained 1 base not matched to a gene. This CDR3 has 14 amino acids. Germline CDR1 and CDR2: SGHDN and FVKESK. CDR3 amino acids: CASSQRTGNYGYTF. The CDR3 nucleotides read TGTGCCAGCAGCCAAAGGACAGGGAACTATGGCTACACCTTC.

This clone was seen more than once but under ten times. The chain carries TRBV2 and TRBJ1-5; TRBD1 is a possible D gene (5 bases). The CDR3 runs 13 residues. V lost 7 bases and J 6 bases, leaving 13 bases between the germline ends. The germline V gene encodes CDR1 SNHLY and CDR2 FYNNEI. The chain's CDR3 is CASTMERGQPQHF. The DNA for the CDR3 is TGTGCCAGCACCATGGAAAGGGGTCAGCCCCAGCATTTT.

V is TRBV18 and J is TRBJ1-1, with D possibly TRBD1 on 5 matching bases. The CDR3 totals 14 residues. V was clipped by 3 bases and J by 7 bases, with 15 bases between them. Germline CDR1 and CDR2: KGHSH and LQKENI. This CDR3 is CASSPPLGRVEAFF. The CDR3 bases are TGTGCCAGCTCACCTCCTCTCGGCAGGGTTGAAGCTTTCTTT.

The gene calls are TRBV5-1 and TRBJ1-4; a weak D match, TRBD1 (5 bases). The CDR3 has 17 residues. CDR1 and CDR2 from the germline V gene are SGHRS and YFSETQ. The V and J ends lost 4 bases and 4 bases respectively, with 20 bases between them. This CDR3 is CASSPELRQRSNEKLFF. The CDR3 DNA follows: TGCGCCAGCAGCCCCGAACTTCGACAGAGAAGTAATGAAAAACTGTTTTTT.

V gene TRBV9 combines with J gene TRBJ1-2; 7 bases map to TRBD1. Germline CDR1 SGDLS, CDR2 YYNGEE. V gave up 3 bases and J gave up 4 bases; unmatched junction bases: 21. The CDR3 loop spans 19 amino acids. Here the CDR3 DNA reads TGTGCCAGCAGCGGAAAAACAGGGGACACGGCCGCAGTGGGCTATGGCTACACCTTC. As protein: CASSGKTGDTAAVGYGYTF.

This sequence joins TRBV3-1 (or the pseudogene TRBV3-2) and TRBJ1-1; D perhaps matches TRBD1 (6 bases). Trimming removed 1 base at V and 9 bases at J, with 15 bases between. This CDR3 spans 14 amino acids. Germline loops: CDR1 LGHDT, CDR2 YNNKEL (reference sequence). The CDR3 DNA follows: TGTGCCAGCAGCCAAGGGTACGACAGGCCCCAAGCTTTCTTT. Translating it yields CASSQGYDRPQAFF.

The gene calls are TRBV5-1 and TRBJ2-5; D is ambiguous. With 8 bases removed from V and 5 bases from J, the gap between germline ends came to 16 bases. CDR1 and CDR2 (germline): SGHRS, YFSETQ. The CDR3 is 13 amino acids. CDR3 amino acids: CASTFRPRETQYF. In nucleotides, the CDR3 is TGCGCCAGTACATTCAGGCCAAGGGAGACCCAGTACTTC.

The chain couples TRBV2 to TRBJ2-7; D not resolved. The V end was cut by 7 bases, the J end by 6 bases, with 10 bases between. Germline V gene data show CDR1 as SNHLY and CDR2 as FYNNEI. The CDR3 totals 11 residues. The CDR3 reads CASKGPGEQYF. The CDR3 DNA reads TGTGCCAGCAAAGGCCCGGGCGAGCAGTACTTC.

This CDR3 reads CAINRGGNTNGYTF. Here the CDR3 DNA reads TGTGCCATCAACCGGGGGGGGAATACTAATGGCTACACCTTC. The chain is built from TRBV6-6 and TRBJ1-2; possibly TRBD1 for D (5 bases). Trimming shortened V by 10 bases and J by 6 bases, and 21 bases separated the two germline ends. Germline loops: CDR1 MNHNY, CDR2 SVGAGI (reference sequence). The CDR3 is made up of 14 amino acids.

The genes are TRBV2 and TRBJ1-1, with TRBD1 as a possible D gene (5 bases). The V gene's germline CDR1 is SNHLY and CDR2 FYNNEI. CDR3 length equals 14 residues. The V gene lost 7 bases and the J gene lost 0 bases, with 12 bases spanning the gap. The CDR3 sequence is CASNQGLMNTEAFF. In DNA form, the CDR3 reads TGTGCCAGCAACCAGGGACTGATGAACACTGAAGCTTTCTTT.

This clone was detected a few times. J is TRBJ2-3 and V is TRBV18, with D perhaps matching TRBD1 (6 bases). The V and J ends lost 2 bases and 2 bases respectively, with 11 bases between them. The germline V gene has CDR1 KGHSH and CDR2 LQKENI. CDR3 length equals 15 residues. This CDR3 is CASSPGTGFTDTQYF. DNA of the CDR3: TGTGCCAGCTCACCAGGAACAGGGTTCACAGATACGCAGTATTTT.

The chain joins TRBV20-1 to TRBJ2-7; D perhaps matches TRBD1 (6 bases). Germline V gene lookup returns CDR1 DFQATT and CDR2 SNEGSKA (reference sequence). V shed 3 bases and J shed 4 bases, with 13 bases lying between them. The CDR3 length is 13 residues. CDR3 DNA: TGCAGTGCTAGTCCAGGGGCAACTTACGAGCAGTACTTC. Translation: CSASPGATYEQYF.

The chain combines TRBV6-5 with TRBJ1-4; TRBD1 agrees at 8 bases. This CDR3 is built from 13 residues. CDR1 MNHEY and CDR2 SVGAGI come from the germline V gene. V lost 6 bases to trimming and J lost 8 bases; unmatched junction nucleotides: 5. CDR3 DNA: TGTGCCAGCAGGGGACAGGTTTTCGAAAAACTGTTTTTT. It translates to CASRGQVFEKLFF.